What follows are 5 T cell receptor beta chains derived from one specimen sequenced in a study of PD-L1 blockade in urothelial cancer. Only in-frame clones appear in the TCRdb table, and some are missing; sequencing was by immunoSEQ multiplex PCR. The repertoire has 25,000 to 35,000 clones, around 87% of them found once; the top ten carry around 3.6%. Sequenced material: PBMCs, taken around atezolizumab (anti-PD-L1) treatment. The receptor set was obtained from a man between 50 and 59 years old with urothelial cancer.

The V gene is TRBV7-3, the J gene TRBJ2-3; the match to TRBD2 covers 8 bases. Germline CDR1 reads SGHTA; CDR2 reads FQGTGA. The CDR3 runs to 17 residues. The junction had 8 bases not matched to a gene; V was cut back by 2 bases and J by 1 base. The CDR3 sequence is CASSLGTSAFGTDTQYF. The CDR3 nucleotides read TGTGCCAGCAGCTTAGGGACTAGTGCTTTTGGCACAGATACGCAGTATTTT.

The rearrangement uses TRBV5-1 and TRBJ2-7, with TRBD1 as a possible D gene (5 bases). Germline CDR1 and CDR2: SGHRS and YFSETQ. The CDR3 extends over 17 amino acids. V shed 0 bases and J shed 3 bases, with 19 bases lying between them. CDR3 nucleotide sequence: TGCGCCAGCAGCTTGGGGGCAGGGTCCTCACATTTCTACGAGCAGTACTTC. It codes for CASSLGAGSSHFYEQYF.

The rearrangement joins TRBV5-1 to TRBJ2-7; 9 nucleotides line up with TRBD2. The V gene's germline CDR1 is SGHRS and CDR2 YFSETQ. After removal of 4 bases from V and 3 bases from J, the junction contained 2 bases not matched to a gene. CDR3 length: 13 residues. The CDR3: CASSVSGSYEQYF. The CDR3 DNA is TGCGCCAGCAGCGTTAGCGGGAGCTACGAGCAGTACTTC.

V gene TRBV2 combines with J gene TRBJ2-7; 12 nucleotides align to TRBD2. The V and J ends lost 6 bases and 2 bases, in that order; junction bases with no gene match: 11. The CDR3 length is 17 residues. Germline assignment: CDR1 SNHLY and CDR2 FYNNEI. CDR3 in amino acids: CASRIGTSGSPPYEQYF. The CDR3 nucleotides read TGTGCCAGCAGGATCGGGACTAGCGGGTCCCCACCCTACGAGCAGTACTTC.

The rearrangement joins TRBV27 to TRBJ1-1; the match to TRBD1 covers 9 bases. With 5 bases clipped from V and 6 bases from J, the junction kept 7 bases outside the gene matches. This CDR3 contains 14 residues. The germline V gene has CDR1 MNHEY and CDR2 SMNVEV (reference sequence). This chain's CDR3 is CASSPGTGLAEAFF. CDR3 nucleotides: TGTGCCAGCAGTCCCGGGACAGGGCTGGCTGAAGCTTTCTTT.